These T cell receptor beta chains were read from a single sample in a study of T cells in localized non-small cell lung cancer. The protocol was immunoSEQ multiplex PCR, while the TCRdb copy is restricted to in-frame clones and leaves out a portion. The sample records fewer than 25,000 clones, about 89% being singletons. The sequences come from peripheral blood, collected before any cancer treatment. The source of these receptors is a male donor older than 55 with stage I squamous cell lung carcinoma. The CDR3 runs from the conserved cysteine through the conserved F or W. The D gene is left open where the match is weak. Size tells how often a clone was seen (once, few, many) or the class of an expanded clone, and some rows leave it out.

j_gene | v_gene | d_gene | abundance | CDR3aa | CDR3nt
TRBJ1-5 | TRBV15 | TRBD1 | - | CATNRGINQPQHF | TGTGCCACCAACAGGGGAATCAATCAGCCCCAGCATTTT
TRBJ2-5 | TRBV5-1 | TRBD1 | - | CASSLFQGAETQYF | TGCGCCAGCAGCTTGTTTCAGGGGGCAGAGACCCAGTACTTC
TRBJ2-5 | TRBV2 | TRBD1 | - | CASIRDRGGGTQYF | TGTGCCAGCATCCGGGACAGGGGAGGGGGGACCCAGTACTTC
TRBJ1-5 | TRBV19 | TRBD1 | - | CASQHSRQGGSNQPQHF | TGTGCCAGTCAACATTCTCGACAGGGAGGCAGCAATCAGCCCCAGCATTTT
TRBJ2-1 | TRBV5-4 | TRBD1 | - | CASSTLFGQGGNEQFF | TGTGCCAGCAGCACCCTTTTCGGACAGGGGGGGAATGAGCAGTTCTTC
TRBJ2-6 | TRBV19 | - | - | CASRGATGANVLTF | TGTGCCAGTCGGGGGGCCACTGGGGCCAACGTCCTGACTTTC
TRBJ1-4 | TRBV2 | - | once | CASSTPRVSDEKLFF | TGTGCCAGCAGTACACCCAGGGTGTCAGATGAAAAACTGTTTTTT
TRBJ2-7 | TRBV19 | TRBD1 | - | CASSPRDRLYEQYF | TGTGCCAGTAGTCCCCGGGACAGACTCTACGAGCAGTACTTC
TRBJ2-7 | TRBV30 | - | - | CAWSASYEQYF | TGTGCCTGGAGTGCCAGCTACGAGCAGTACTTC
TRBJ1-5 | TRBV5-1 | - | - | CASRPLPTGEAQPQHF | TGCGCCAGCAGACCCCTCCCGACAGGTGAGGCTCAGCCCCAGCATTTT
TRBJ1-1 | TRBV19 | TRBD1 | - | CASSRTGGNTEAFF | TGTGCCAGTAGTAGGACAGGGGGGAACACTGAAGCTTTCTTT
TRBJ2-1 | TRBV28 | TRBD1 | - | CASSPPPGTGVEGAYNEQFF | TGTGCCAGCAGTCCACCCCCCGGGACAGGGGTTGAGGGTGCGTACAATGAGCAGTTCTTC
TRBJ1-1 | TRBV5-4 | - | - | CASSLVADMNTEAFF | TGTGCCAGCAGCTTGGTTGCAGATATGAACACTGAAGCTTTCTTT
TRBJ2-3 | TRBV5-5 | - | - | CASSFLESTDTQYF | TGTGCCAGCAGCTTCCTAGAAAGCACAGATACGCAGTATTTT
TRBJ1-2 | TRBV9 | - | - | CASSVDPLYGYTF | TGTGCCAGCAGCGTAGACCCCCTCTATGGCTACACCTTC
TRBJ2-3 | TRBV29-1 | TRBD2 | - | CSVERLAGVDTQYF | TGCAGCGTTGAGAGGCTAGCGGGAGTAGATACGCAGTATTTT
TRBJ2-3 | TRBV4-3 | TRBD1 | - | CASSQGQGDTDTQYF | TGCGCCAGCAGCCAGGGACAGGGGGACACAGATACGCAGTATTTT
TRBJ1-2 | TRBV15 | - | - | CATSLQGGYGYTF | TGTGCCACCAGCCTACAGGGTGGGTATGGCTACACCTTC
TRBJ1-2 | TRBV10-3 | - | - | CAISSNGQGFYGYTF | TGTGCCATCAGCTCTAACGGGCAGGGTTTCTATGGCTACACCTTC
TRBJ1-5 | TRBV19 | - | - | CASSPQQGTSQPQHF | TGTGCCAGTAGTCCACAACAGGGTACAAGCCAGCCCCAGCATTTT
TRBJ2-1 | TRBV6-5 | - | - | CASSLQGTGQFF | TGTGCCAGCAGTTTACAAGGGACCGGGCAGTTCTTC
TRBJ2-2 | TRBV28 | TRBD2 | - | CASNPPAGADTGELFF | TGTGCCAGCAATCCTCCTGCGGGAGCTGACACCGGGGAGCTGTTTTTT
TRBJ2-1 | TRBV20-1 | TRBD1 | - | CSASQGFEQFF | TGCAGTGCTTCACAGGGGTTTGAGCAGTTCTTC
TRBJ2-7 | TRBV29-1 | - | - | CSAAQGSGEQYF | TGCAGCGCGGCTCAGGGGAGTGGGGAGCAGTACTTC
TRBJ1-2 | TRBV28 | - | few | CASSTPYRVLYGYTF | TGTGCCAGCAGTACACCTTACAGGGTGTTATATGGCTACACCTTC
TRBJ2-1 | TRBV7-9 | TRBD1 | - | CASSLGGTGGLLTQFF | TGTGCCAGCAGCTTAGGGGGGACAGGGGGCCTTTTAACTCAGTTCTTC
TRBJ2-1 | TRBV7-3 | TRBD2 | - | CASSSGTSRLNEQFF | TGTGCCAGCAGCTCCGGGACTAGCCGCCTCAATGAGCAGTTCTTC
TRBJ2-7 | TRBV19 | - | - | CASSIGGRYEQYF | TGTGCCAGTAGTATAGGGGGACGCTACGAGCAGTACTTC
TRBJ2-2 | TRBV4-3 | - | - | CASSQEDWNDGELFF | TGCGCCAGCAGCCAAGAGGACTGGAACGACGGGGAGCTGTTTTTT
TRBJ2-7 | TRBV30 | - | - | CAWSAQVYEQYF | TGTGCCTGGAGTGCGCAGGTCTACGAGCAGTACTTC
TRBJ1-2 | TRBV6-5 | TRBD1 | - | CASNPDRGGYGYTF | TGTGCCAGCAACCCAGACAGGGGTGGCTATGGCTACACCTTC
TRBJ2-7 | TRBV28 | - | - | CASQELLSSYEQYF | TGTGCCAGCCAAGAACTACTTTCCTCCTACGAGCAGTACTTC
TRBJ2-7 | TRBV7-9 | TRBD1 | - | CASSLVQGANYEQYF | TGTGCCAGCAGCTTAGTACAGGGGGCCAACTACGAGCAGTACTTC
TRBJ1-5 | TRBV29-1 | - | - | CSAGAGDNQPQHF | TGCAGCGCAGGGGCAGGGGACAATCAGCCCCAGCATTTT
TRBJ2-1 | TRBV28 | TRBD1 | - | CASRAGTDYNEQFF | TGTGCCAGCAGGGCCGGGACAGATTACAATGAGCAGTTCTTC
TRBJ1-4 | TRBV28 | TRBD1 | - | CASSLWGTGDGEKLFF | TGTGCCAGCAGTTTATGGGGGACAGGGGATGGTGAAAAACTGTTTTTT
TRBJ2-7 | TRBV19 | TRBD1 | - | CASSTGGFPYEQYF | TGTGCCAGTAGTACAGGGGGCTTCCCCTACGAGCAGTACTTC
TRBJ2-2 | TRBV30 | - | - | CAWSSRQTGELFF | TGTGCCTGGAGCTCCCGACAGACCGGGGAGCTGTTTTTT
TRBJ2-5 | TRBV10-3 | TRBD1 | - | CATQGVGETQYF | TGTGCCACCCAGGGGGTTGGAGAGACCCAGTACTTC
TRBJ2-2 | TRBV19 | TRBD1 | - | CASHHSTGVLVGELFF | TGTGCCAGTCACCATAGTACAGGGGTTTTGGTCGGGGAGCTGTTTTTT
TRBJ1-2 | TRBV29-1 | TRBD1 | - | CSAKQGVVRGYTF | TGCAGCGCCAAACAGGGGGTTGTGCGGGGCTACACCTTC
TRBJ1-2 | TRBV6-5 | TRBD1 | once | CASRPQQGSNYGYTF | TGTGCCAGCAGACCCCAACAGGGGTCCAACTATGGCTACACCTTC
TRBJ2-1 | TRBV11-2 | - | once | CASSLDPPGAGDNEQFF | TGTGCCAGCAGCTTAGATCCCCCAGGGGCCGGGGACAATGAGCAGTTCTTC